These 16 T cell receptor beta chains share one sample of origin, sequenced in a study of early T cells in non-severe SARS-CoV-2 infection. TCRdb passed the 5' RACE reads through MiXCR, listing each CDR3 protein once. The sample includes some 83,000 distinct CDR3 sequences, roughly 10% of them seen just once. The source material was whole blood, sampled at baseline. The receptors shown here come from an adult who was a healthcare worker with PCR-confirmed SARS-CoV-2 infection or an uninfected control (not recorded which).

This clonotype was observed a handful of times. The CDR3 here is CASSFGTATYEQYF. CDR3 in DNA: TGTGCCAGCAGCTTCGGAACGGCAACCTACGAGCAGTACTTC. The chain links TRBV11-2 to TRBJ2-7; D unresolved. The germline V gene has CDR1 SGHAT and CDR2 FQNNGV. V gave up 3 bases and J gave up 2 bases, with 11 bases separating them. The CDR3 length is 14 residues.

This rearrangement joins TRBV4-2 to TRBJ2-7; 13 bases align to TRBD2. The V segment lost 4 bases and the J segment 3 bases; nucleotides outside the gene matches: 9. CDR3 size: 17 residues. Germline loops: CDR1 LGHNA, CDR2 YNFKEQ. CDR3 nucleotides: TGTGCCAGCAGCCGTACCCGGACTAGCGGGAGAAACTACGAGCAGTACTTC. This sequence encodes CASSRTRTSGRNYEQYF.

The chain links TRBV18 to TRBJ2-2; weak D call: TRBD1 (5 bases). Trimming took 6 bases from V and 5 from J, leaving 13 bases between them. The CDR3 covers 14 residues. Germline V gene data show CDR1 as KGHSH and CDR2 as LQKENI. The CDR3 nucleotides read TGTGCCAGCTCCTCGACCAGGGAAACCGGGGAGCTGTTTTTT. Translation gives CASSSTRETGELFF.

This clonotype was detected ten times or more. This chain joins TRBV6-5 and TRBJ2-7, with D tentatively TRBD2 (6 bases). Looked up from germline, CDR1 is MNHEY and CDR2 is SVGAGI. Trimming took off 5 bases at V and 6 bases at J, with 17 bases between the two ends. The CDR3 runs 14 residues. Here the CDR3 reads CASSRTSTSREQYF. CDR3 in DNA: TGTGCCAGCAGTCGCACCTCGACTAGTCGCGAGCAGTACTTC.

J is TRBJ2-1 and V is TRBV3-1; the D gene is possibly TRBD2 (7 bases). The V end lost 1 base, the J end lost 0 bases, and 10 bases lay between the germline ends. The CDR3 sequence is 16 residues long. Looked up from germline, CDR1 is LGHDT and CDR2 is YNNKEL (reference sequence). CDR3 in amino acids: CASSQGRGGSYNEQFF. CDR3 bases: TGTGCCAGCAGCCAAGGGAGGGGGGGCTCCTACAATGAGCAGTTCTTC.

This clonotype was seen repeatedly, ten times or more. The CDR3 coding sequence is TGCGCCAGCAGCCAAGTATCCGGGAGTGGGGCTTTGGGAGAGCAGTACTTC. Its protein product is CASSQVSGSGALGEQYF. V usage is TRBV4-1 and J usage is TRBJ2-7, with D possibly TRBD2 on 6 matching bases. The CDR3 is made up of 17 amino acids. V was clipped by 1 base and J by 7 bases, with 23 bases between them. Germline assignment: CDR1 MGHRA and CDR2 YSYEKL.

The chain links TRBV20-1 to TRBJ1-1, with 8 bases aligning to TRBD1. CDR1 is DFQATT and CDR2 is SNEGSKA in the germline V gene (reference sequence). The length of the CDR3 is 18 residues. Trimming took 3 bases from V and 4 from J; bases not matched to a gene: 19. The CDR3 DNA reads TGCAGTGCTAGGGAGTCCAGAACGAAGGACAGGGACGGCACTGAAGCTTTCTTT. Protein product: CSARESRTKDRDGTEAFF.

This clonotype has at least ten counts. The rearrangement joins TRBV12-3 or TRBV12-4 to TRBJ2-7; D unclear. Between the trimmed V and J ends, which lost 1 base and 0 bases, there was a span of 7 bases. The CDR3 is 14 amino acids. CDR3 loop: CASSLGLSSYEQYF. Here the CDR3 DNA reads TGTGCCAGCAGTTTAGGTCTGAGCTCCTACGAGCAGTACTTC.

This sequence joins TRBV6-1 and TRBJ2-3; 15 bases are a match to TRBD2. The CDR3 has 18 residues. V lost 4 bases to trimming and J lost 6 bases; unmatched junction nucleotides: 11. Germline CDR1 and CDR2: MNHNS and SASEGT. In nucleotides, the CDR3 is TGTGCCAGCAGTGGTCCTCCGGGACTAGCGGGAGGAGGTGATACGCAGTATTTT. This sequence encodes CASSGPPGLAGGGDTQYF.

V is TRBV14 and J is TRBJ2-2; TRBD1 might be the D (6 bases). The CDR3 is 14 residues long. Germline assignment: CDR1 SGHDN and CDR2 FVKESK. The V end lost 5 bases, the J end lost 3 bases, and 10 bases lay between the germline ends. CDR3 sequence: CASSDRTDTGELFF. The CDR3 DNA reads TGTGCCAGCAGCGATCGGACAGACACCGGGGAGCTGTTTTTT. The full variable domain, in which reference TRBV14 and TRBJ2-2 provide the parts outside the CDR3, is EAGVTQFPSHSVIEKGQTVTLRCDPISGHDNLYWYRRVMGKEIKFLLHFVKESKQDESGMPNNRFLAERTGGTYSTLKVQPAELEDSGVYFCASSDRTDTGELFFGEGSRLTVL.

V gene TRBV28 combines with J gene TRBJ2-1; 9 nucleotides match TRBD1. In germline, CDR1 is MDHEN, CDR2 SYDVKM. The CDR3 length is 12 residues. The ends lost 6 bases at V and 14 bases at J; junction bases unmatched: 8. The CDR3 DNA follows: TGTGCCAGCAGACGCCCGGGGGACAGGGAGTTCTTC. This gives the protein CASRRPGDREFF.

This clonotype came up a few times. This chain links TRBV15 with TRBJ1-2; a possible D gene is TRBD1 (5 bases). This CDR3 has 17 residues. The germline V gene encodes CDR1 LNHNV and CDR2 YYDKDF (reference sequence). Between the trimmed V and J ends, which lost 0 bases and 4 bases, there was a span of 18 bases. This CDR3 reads CATSRESAGKGPYGYTF. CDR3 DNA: TGTGCCACCAGCAGAGAATCGGCAGGCAAGGGGCCCTATGGCTACACCTTC.

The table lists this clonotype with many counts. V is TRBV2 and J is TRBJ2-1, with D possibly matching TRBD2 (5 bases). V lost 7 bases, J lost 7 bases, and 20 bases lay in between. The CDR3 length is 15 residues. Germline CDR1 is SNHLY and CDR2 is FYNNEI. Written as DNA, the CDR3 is TGTGCCAGCAAGAGGGCTAGCAACTTACAAAATGAGCAGTTCTTC. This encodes CASKRASNLQNEQFF.

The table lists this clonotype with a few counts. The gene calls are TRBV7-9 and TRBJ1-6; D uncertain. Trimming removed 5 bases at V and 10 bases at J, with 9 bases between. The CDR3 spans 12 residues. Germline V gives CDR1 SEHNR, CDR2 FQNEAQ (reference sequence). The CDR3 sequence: CASSPDRSPLHF. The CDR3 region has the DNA TGTGCCAGCAGCCCAGATCGATCACCCCTCCACTTT.

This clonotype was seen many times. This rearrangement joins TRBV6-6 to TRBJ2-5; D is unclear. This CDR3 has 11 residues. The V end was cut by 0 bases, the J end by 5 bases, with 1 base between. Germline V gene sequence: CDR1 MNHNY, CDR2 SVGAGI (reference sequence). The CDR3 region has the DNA TGTGCCAGCAGTTACTCGGAGACCCAGTACTTC. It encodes CASSYSETQYF.

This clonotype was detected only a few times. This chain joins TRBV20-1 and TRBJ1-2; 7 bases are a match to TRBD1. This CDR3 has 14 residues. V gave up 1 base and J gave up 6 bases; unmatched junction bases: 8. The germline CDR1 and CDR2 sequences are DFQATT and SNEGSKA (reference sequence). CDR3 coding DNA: TGCAGTGCTAGAGTACCAGGGGGACCGCATGGCTACACCTTC. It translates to CSARVPGGPHGYTF.